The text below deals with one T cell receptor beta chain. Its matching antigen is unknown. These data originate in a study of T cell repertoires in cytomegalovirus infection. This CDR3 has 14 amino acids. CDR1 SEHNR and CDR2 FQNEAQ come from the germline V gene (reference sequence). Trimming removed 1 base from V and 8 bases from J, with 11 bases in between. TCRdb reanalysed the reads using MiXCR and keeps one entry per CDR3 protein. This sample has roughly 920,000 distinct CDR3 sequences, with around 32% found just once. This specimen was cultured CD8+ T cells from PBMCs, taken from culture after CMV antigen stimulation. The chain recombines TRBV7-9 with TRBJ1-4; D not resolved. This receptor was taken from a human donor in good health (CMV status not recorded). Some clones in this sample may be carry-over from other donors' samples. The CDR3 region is CASSLGGFREKLFF. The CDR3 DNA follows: TGTGCCAGCAGCTTAGGAGGGTTTCGGGAAAAACTGTTTTTT. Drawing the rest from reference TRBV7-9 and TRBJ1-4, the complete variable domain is DTGVSQNPRHKITKRGQNVTFRCDPISEHNRLYWYRQTLGQGPEFLTYFQNEAQLEKSRLLSDRFSAERPKGSFSTLEIQRTEQGDSAMYLCASSLGGFREKLFFGSGTQLSVL.